These 3 T cell receptor beta chains were sequenced from one sample in a study of blood T cell repertoires in COVID-19. Produced via immunoSEQ multiplex PCR; TCRdb's table is partial and in-frame only. The sample lists 35,000 to 40,000 clones, about 85% occurring once. The sequenced sample was peripheral blood. All receptors come from a man between 60 and 75 years old with COVID-19, enrolled during active disease.

This chain uses TRBV7-3 with TRBJ2-1; 10 positions match TRBD2. The V gene end was trimmed by 1 base and the J gene end by 5 bases; junction bases not matched to a gene: 2. The CDR3 length is 15 residues. The germline gives CDR1 SGHTA, CDR2 FQGTGA. The CDR3 nucleotides are TGTGCCAGCAGCTTAAGTGGACTAGCGGACAATGAGCAGTTCTTC. It translates to CASSLSGLADNEQFF.

This clone was detected once. The rearrangement uses TRBV7-8 and TRBJ1-1; 10 bases align to TRBD1. The trim removed 0 bases at V and 4 bases at J, leaving 2 bases unmatched. Germline V lookup: CDR1 SGHVS, CDR2 FQNEAQ. This CDR3 is 15 amino acids long. The CDR3 loop reads CASSLADRGVTEAFF. The CDR3 nucleotides are TGTGCCAGCAGCTTAGCGGACAGGGGGGTCACTGAAGCTTTCTTT.

This clone was seen a few times. The chain uses TRBV5-1 and TRBJ1-1, with 7 positions matching TRBD1. Germline-derived CDR1 and CDR2 are SGHRS and YFSETQ. The length of the CDR3 is 15 residues. Trimming took 5 bases from V and 2 from J; bases not matched to a gene: 9. As DNA, the CDR3 is TGCGCCAGCAGATTTCAAGGGACAGCAAACACTGAAGCTTTCTTT. Its protein product is CASRFQGTANTEAFF.